The 4 T cell receptor beta chains below were found in one sample sequenced in a study of tissue T cells after allogeneic stem cell transplantation. Libraries were prepared by immunoSEQ multiplex PCR; TCRdb keeps only in-frame clonotypes and omits some of them. The data show about 3,700 clones, roughly three fifths seen once. This specimen was tissue from the ileum, taken at autopsy. The origin of the receptors is a male donor at least 60 years old with lung cancer.

This clone has only one observation. The chain employs TRBV6-4 and TRBJ1-4, with D unclear. The V and J ends lost 8 bases and 1 base respectively, with 11 bases between them. The CDR3 has 14 residues. Germline CDR1 MRHNA, CDR2 SNTAGT. CDR3 loop: CASEMRLTNEKLFF. For the CDR3, the DNA is TGTGCCAGCGAGATGAGATTAACTAATGAAAAACTGTTTTTT.

The chain links TRBV19 to TRBJ1-5; the match to TRBD1 covers 7 bases. The germline V gene has CDR1 LNHDA and CDR2 SQIVND (reference sequence). CDR3 length: 15 residues. The V and J ends lost 4 bases and 3 bases, in that order; junction bases with no gene match: 6. The CDR3 is CASSKGTVPNQPQHF. CDR3 sequence (DNA): TGTGCCAGTAGTAAAGGGACAGTTCCCAATCAGCCCCAGCATTTT.

By sample share, this clone is medium-sized. The chain couples TRBV5-1 to TRBJ2-7, with 9 bases lining up with TRBD1. CDR1 SGHRS and CDR2 YFSETQ come from the germline V gene. This CDR3 region has 14 residues. Germline trimming cut 4 bases from V and 7 bases from J; bases unmatched to any gene: 9. CDR3 in amino acids: CASSLGQGAKEQYF. Written as DNA, the CDR3 is TGCGCCAGCAGCCTGGGACAGGGTGCAAAGGAGCAGTACTTC.

This clone was observed a single time. For the CDR3, the DNA is TGTGCCAGCAGACCGGGACAACCCTACGAGCAGTACTTC. This encodes CASRPGQPYEQYF. The chain carries TRBV28 and TRBJ2-7; possible D gene TRBD1, 6 bases. With 6 bases removed from V and 2 bases from J, the gap between germline ends came to 11 bases. The germline V gene has CDR1 MDHEN and CDR2 SYDVKM. This CDR3 contains 13 residues.